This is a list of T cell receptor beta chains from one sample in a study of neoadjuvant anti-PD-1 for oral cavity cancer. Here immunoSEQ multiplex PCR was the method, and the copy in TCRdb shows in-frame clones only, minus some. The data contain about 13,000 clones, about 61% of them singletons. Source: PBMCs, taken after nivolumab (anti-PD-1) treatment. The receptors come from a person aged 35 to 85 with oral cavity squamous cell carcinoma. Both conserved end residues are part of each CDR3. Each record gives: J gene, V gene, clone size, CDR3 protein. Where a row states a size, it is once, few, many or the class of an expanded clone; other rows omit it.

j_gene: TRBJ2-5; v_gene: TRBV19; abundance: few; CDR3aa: CASSTPQGGNQETQYF
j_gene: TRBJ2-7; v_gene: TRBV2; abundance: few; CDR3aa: CASSEYGGLYEQYF
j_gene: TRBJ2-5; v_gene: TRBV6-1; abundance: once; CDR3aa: CASRTDYQETQYF
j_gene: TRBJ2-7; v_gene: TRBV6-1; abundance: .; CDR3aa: CASGTVRDEQYF
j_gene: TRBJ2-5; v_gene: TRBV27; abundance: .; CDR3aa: CASSFGLSETQYF
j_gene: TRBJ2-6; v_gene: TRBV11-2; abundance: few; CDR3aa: CASSPGTAYVLTF
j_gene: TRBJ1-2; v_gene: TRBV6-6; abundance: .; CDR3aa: CASSYSTGAYYGYTF
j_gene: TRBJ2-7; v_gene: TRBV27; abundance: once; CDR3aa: CASSLALGGQGQYF
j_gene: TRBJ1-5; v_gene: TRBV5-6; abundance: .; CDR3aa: CASSLRGYGQPQHF
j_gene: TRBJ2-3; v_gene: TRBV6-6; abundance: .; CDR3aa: CASRQQGSDTQYF
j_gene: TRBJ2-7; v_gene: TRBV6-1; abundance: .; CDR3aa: CASSEWPVGGGYEQYF
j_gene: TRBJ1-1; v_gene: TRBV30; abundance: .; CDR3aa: CAWGRGSATEAFF
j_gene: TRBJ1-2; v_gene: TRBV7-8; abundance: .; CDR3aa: CASSPEDRGAYGYTF
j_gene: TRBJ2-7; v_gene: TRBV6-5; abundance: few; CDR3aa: CASSRGKGAGNEQYF
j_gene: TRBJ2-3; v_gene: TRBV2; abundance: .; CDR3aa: CASSEGTSTDTQYF
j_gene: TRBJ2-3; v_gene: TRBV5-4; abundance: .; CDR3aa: CASSQTGALLPTDTQYF
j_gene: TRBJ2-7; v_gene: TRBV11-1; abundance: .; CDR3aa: CASSLQGQGSSEQYF
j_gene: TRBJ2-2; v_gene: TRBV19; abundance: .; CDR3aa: CASKIAGGPTGELFF
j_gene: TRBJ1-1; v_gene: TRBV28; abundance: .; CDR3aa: CASSLLGSGYGAEAFF
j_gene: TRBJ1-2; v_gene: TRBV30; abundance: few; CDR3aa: CAWRPRAARGGFYGYTF
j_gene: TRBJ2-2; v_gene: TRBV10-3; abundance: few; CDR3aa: CAISESGQGPGELFF
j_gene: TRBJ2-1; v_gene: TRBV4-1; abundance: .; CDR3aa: CASSQERRATSYNEQFF
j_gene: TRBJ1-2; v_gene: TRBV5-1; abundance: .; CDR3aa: CASSLEQGLYGYTF
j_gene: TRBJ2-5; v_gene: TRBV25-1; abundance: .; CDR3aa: CASSDAGGKTPLETQYF
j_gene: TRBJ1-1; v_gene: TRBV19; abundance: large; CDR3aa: CASHGAEVHLPEAFF
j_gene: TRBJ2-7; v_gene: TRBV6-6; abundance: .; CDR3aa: CASRAGSSYEQYF
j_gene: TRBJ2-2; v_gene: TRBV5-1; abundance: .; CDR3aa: CASSFGTGEPGELFF
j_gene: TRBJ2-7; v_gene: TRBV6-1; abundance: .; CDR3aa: CASSEPLGGASSYEQYF
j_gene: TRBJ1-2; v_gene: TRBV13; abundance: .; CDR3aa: CASSLGGADGYTF
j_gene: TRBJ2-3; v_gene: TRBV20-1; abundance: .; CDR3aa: CSARLNTQYF
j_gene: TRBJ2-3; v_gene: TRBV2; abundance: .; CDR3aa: CASSEQTSGTEGSTDTQYF
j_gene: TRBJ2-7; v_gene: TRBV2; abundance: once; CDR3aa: CASSERGQAYEQYF
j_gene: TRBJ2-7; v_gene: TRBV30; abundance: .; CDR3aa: CAWGGTAYEQYF
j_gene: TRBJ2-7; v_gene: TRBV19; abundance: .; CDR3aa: CASSWTGEVYEQYF
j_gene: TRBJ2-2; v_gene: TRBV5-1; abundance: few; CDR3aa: CASSLEGGWDTGELFF
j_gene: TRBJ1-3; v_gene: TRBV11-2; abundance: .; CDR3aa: CASSLDALPGNTIYF
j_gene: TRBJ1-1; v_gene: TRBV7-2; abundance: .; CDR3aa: CASSLDIGEAFF
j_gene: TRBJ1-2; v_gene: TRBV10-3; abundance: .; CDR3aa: CAISDDRWGYTF
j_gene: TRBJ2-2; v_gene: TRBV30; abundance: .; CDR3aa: CAWSVVLAVTGELFF
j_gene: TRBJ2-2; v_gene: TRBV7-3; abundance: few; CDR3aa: CASSFSLGPGELFF
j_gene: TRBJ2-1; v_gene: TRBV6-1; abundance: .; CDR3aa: CASTDRVGNEQFF
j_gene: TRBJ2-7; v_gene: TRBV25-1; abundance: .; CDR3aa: CASSFLHEQYF
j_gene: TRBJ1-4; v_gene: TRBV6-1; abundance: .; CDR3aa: CASSEIKGLNEKLFF
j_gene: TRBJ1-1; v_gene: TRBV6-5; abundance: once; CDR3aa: CASIQTGRDEAFF
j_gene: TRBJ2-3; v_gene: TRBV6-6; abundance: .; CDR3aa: CASSGEQSTDTQYF
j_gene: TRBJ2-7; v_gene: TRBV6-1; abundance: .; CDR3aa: CASLRDRGYYEQYF
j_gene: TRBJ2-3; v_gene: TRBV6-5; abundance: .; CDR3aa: CASSYGYF
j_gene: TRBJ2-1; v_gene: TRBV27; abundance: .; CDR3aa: CASRIGLAGGPRGNEQFF
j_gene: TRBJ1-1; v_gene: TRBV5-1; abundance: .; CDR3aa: CASSSEVSGSWAFF
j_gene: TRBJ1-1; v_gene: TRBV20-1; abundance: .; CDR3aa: CSATGGLQAFF
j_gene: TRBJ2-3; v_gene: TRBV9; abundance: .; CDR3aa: CASSVATRITDTQYF
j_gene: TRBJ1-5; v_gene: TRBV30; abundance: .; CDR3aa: CAWSGTGVASGQPQHF